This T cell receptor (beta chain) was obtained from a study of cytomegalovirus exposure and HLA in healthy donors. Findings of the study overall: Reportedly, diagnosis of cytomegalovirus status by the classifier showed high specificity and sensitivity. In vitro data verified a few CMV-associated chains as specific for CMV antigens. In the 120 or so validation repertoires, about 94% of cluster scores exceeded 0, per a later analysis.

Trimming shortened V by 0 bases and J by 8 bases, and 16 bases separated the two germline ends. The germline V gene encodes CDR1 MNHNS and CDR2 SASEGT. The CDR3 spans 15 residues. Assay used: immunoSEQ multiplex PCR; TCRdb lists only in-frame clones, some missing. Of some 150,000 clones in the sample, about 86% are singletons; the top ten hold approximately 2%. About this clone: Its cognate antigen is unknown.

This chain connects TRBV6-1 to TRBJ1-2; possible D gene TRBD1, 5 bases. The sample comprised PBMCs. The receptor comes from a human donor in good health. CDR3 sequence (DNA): TGTGCCAGCAGTGAAGCGCTGGGGCGCGGGACCGGCTACACCTTC. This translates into CASSEALGRGTGYTF.